This T cell receptor (beta chain) stems from a study of monozygotic twins with inflammatory bowel disease. General observations from the study: Especially with disease activity, IBD patients shared fewer clonotypes with others than healthy twins did.

The CDR3 sequence is 15 residues long. The germline V gene has CDR1 LNHNV and CDR2 YYDKDF (reference sequence). About this clonotype: Its antigen is not known.

TCRdb reworked the 5' RACE reads into one entry per CDR3 protein, no DNA. The sample data list 350,000 to 400,000 distinct CDR3 sequences. One blood sample of roughly 2.5 ml was taken from each donor. Sequenced input: blood. The chain carries TRBV15 and TRBJ1-4. This receptor was obtained from a human donor with ulcerative colitis or Crohn's disease, or a healthy co-twin of an affected twin (not recorded which). The CDR3 region is CATSREKGVGEKLFF.